This paragraph reports one T cell receptor beta chain. Its antigen is still unknown. This same CDR3 is encoded by further DNA sequences in the sample. These data originate in a study of shared clonotypes between healthy human individuals. The data were produced by immunoSEQ multiplex PCR, yet TCRdb's version contains in-frame clones alone and is incomplete. The repertoire holds 1,400,000 or so clones, with 98% as singletons. General observations from the study: What naive subsets generally showed was a larger estimated richness than memory subsets showed. Naive CD4 clonotype sharing across four donors was approximately 5.2%.

Trimming cost V 2 bases and J 3 bases; bases outside gene matches: 0. CDR1 is KGHSH, CDR2 LQKENI, per germline. The CDR3 is 14 amino acids. Sequenced sample: naive CD4+ T cells sorted from blood. Subset specified: CD45RA+ positively selected. V gene TRBV18 combines with J gene TRBJ2-7; TRBD1 matches 11 bases. The sequence came from a man between 25 and 39 years old in good health. DNA of the CDR3: TGTGCCAGCTCACCAGGGACAGGGGGCTACGAGCAGTACTTC. Translation gives CASSPGTGGYEQYF. Complete variable domain (other parts from reference TRBV18 and TRBJ2-7): NAGVMQNPRHLVRRRGQEARLRCSPMKGHSHVYWYRQLPEEGLKFMVYLQKENIIDESGMPKERFSAEFPKEGPSILRIQQVVRGDSAAYFCASSPGTGGYEQYFGPGTRLTVT.